Below, one T cell receptor beta chain is given with its context. This clone was counted between two and nine times. Its antigen remains undetermined. Base qualities are not at hand, and no much larger clone is one base apart. Patients with a history of autoimmune disease or receiving systemic immunosuppression were excluded from the trial. Peripheral blood for TCR sequencing was collected from all dose cohorts at baseline, on cycle 4 day 1, and on cycle 7 day 1. Samples were obtained from an open-label, multicenter, first-in-human phase I dose-escalation trial of ivuxolimab. Adults with locally advanced or metastatic melanoma, renal cell carcinoma, hepatocellular carcinoma or head and neck squamous cell carcinoma were enrolled in the trial. Before TCR sequencing, CD4+ T cells and CD8+ T cells from peripheral blood were sorted into separate populations. Deletion took 9 bases off V and 13 bases off J, with a span of 16 bases between the germline ends. Looking up the germline V gene yields CDR1 MNHNS and CDR2 SASEGT. Taken from cysteine to phenylalanine, the CDR3 has 11 residues. Of the read, only the CDR3 DNA is kept; its 33 bases are in frame from base 1.

These data come from a study of OX40 agonist ivuxolimab in advanced cancers. Notes on the research overall: The costimulatory receptor OX40 (CD134) was targeted by ivuxolimab, a fully human IgG2 agonistic monoclonal antibody. The paper reports the monotherapy dose-escalation portion (N of about 51 patients) of the phase I ivuxolimab trial. The point of sequencing TCRbeta in the periphery was to test whether ivuxolimab changed TCR sequence diversity and drove clonal T-cell expansion. Prior anti-PD-1, anti-PD-L1 or anti-CTLA-4 therapy was permitted, and checkpoint inhibitors had been received by roughly 40% of dose-escalation patients. A male proportion of about 79% and a mean age of approximately 61 years, ranging from about 20 to 80, were recorded for the dose-escalation cohort. Among the 50 to 55 dose-escalation patients, about 20 had hepatocellular carcinoma, roughly 15 melanoma, 9 renal cell carcinoma and 9 head and neck cancer. Partial responses occurred in three dose-escalation patients, of whom one had hepatocellular carcinoma and two had cutaneous melanoma. Intravenous ivuxolimab was administered to patients every 2 weeks at six dose levels: 0.01, 0.1, 0.3, 1.5, 3 and 10 mg/kg.

What the research found in general, with its limitations: Clonal expansion of both CD4+ and CD8+ blood T cells was observed from baseline to week 6 at doses 0.1 to 3.0 mg/kg. Low levels of normalized T-cell clonal expansion were also seen in some patients who did not respond. After ivuxolimab, more expanded clones were found on average in CD8+ T cells than in CD4+ T cells. Which antigens the clonally expanded peripheral T cells were specific for was not determined. In the 0.1-3.0 mg/kg groups, partial responders were among the patients with the lowest normalized peripheral clonal expansion, particularly in CD8+ T cells.

To sequence the TCRbeta CDR3 region, genomic DNA was isolated from the sorted cells. The immunoSEQ Assay was used for sequencing of TCRbeta CDR3 regions. In its TCRdb copy, this immuneACCESS table keeps in-frame sequences only and misses some clones. Where compared with another copy, unresolved V genes explain less than half of these, and the others have no known cause. The sample table contains approximately 77,000 clones; only one count was recorded for 90% of them. The top ten clones comprise more than 1.5% of the sample. The sequences come from CD4+ or CD8+ T cells sorted from blood, collected in a trial of the OX40 agonist ivuxolimab. This clonotype was obtained from an adult with an advanced solid tumor such as melanoma, head and neck, liver or kidney cancer. Recombination connected TRBV6-1 to TRBJ2-1; the D element could tentatively be TRBD1 or TRBD2, as 6 bases agree for each. CDR3 protein: CAREGGKTQFF. The bases read TGTGCCAGGGAGGGGGGCAAAACCCAGTTCTTC.